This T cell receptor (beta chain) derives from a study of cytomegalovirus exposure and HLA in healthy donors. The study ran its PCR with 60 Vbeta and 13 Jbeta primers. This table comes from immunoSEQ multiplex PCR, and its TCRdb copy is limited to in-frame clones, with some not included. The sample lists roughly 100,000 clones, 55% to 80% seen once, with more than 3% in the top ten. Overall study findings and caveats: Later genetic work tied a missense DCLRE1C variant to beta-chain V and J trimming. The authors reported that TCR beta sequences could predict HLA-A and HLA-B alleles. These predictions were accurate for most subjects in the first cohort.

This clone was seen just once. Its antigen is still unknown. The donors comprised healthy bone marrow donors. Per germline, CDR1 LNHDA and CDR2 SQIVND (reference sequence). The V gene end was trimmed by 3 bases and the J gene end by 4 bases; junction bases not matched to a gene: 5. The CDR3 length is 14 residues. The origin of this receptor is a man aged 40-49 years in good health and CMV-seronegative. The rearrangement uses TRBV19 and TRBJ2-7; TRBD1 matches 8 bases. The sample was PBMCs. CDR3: CASSIRDRYYEQYF. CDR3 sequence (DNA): TGTGCCAGTAGTATCCGGGACAGGTATTACGAGCAGTACTTC. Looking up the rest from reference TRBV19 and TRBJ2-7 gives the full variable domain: DGGITQSPKYLFRKEGQNVTLSCEQNLNHDAMYWYRQDPGQGLRLIYYSQIVNDFQKGDIAEGYSVSREKKESFPLTVTSAQKNPTAFYLCASSIRDRYYEQYFGPGTRLTVT.